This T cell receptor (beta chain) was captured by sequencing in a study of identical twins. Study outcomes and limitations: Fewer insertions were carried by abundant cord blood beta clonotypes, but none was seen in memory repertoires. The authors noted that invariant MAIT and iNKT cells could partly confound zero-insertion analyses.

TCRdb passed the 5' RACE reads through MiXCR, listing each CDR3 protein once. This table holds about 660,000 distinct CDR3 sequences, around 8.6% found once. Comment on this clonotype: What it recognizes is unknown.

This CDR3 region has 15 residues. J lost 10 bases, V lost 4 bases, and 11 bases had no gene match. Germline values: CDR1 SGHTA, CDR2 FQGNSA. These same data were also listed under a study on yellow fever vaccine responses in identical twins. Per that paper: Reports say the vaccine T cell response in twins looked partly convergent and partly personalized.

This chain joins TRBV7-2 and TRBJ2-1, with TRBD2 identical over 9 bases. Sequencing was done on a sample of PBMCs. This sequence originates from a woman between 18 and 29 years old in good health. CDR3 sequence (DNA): TGTGCCAGCAGCTCGCTGGGACTAGCTGGGCGGGAGCAGTTCTTC. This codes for CASSSLGLAGREQFF.